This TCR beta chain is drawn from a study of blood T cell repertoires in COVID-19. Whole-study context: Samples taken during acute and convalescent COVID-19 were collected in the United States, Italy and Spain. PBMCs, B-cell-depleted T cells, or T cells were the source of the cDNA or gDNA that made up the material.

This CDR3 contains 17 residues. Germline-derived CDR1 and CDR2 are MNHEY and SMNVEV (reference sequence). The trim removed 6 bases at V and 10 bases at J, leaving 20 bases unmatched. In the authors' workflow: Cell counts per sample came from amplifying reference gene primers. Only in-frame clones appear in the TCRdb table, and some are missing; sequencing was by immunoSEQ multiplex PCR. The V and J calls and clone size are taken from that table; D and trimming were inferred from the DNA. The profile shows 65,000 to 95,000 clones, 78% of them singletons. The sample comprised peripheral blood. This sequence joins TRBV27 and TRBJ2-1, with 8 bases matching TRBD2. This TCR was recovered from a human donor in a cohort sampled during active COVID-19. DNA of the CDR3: TGTGCCAGCAGCCAAGGGATGGGGACTAGTGTCTTCGGGGAGCAGTTCTTC. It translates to CASSQGMGTSVFGEQFF.